The 31 T cell receptor beta chains below come from one sample, sequenced in a study of blood T cell repertoires in COVID-19. Libraries were prepared by immunoSEQ multiplex PCR; TCRdb keeps only in-frame clonotypes and omits some of them. The sample has nearly 95,000 clones, about nine tenths seen once. The specimen was peripheral blood. The receptors here all came from a woman aged 80 or older with acute or convalescent COVID-19.

The V and J genes are TRBV9 and TRBJ1-6; TRBD1 matches 8 bases. CDR1 and CDR2 (germline): SGDLS, YYNGEE. This CDR3 is built from 16 residues. Trimming took 7 bases from V and 6 from J; bases not matched to a gene: 12. The CDR3 sequence is CASGSGGQGSNSPLHF. As DNA, the CDR3 is TGTGCCAGCGGCTCCGGCGGACAGGGTTCTAATTCACCCCTCCACTTT. Drawing the rest from reference TRBV9 and TRBJ1-6, the complete variable domain is DSGVTQTPKHLITATGQRVTLRCSPRSGDLSVYWYQQSLDQGLQFLIQYYNGEERAKGNILERFSAQQFPDLHSELNLSSLELGDSALYFCASGSGGQGSNSPLHFGNGTRLTVT.

This chain connects TRBV10-3 to TRBJ1-1, with 7 bases that match TRBD1. V was clipped by 6 bases and J by 1 base; unmatched bases: 20. Germline lookup yields CDR1 ENHRY and CDR2 SYGVKD. This CDR3 region has 19 residues. The CDR3 region has the DNA TGTGCCATCAGACCAGGTGGGAGAGGGGGCGATCCCTCGAACACTGAAGCTTTCTTT. This encodes CAIRPGGRGGDPSNTEAFF.

J is TRBJ2-2 and V is TRBV11-3; D is uncertain. The length of the CDR3 is 15 residues. Per the germline V gene, CDR1 is SGHNT and CDR2 is YENEEA. V was shortened by 0 bases and J by 3 bases, with 8 bases between the two germline ends. CDR3: CASSLDTGYTGELFF. The CDR3 DNA reads TGTGCCAGCAGCTTAGATACCGGTTACACCGGGGAGCTGTTTTTT.

J is TRBJ1-2 and V is TRBV7-9, with 8 positions matching TRBD1. CDR3 length: 14 residues. Trimming at V came to 0 bases and at J to 6 bases, leaving 3 bases not matched to a gene. Germline V gives CDR1 SEHNR, CDR2 FQNEAQ (reference sequence). CDR3 DNA sequence: TGTGCCAGCAGCTTAGCAGACAGGGGACATGGCTACACCTTC. Translation gives CASSLADRGHGYTF.

This clone occurred a few times. The chain has TRBV7-9 and TRBJ1-5; 11 bases fit TRBD1. CDR1 and CDR2 from the germline V gene are SEHNR and FQNEAQ (reference sequence). CDR3 size: 13 residues. The trim removed 4 bases at V and 11 bases at J, leaving 4 bases unmatched. CDR3 loop: CASSWGQGEAQHF. As DNA, the CDR3 is TGTGCCAGCAGCTGGGGACAGGGGGAGGCCCAGCATTTT.

This rearrangement joins TRBV5-1 to TRBJ2-7, with D tentatively TRBD2 (6 bases). V lost 0 bases and J 3 bases, leaving 10 bases between the germline ends. The CDR3 loop spans 14 amino acids. CDR1 is SGHRS and CDR2 is YFSETQ in the germline V gene. The CDR3 nucleotides read TGCGCCAGCAGCTTGGGGACTAAAAGCTACGAGCAGTACTTC. It encodes CASSLGTKSYEQYF.

A single count supports this clone. V and J are TRBV19 and TRBJ2-1, with D hard to call. The CDR3 consists of 11 residues. V lost 2 bases and J lost 9, with 5 bases in between. Germline loops: CDR1 LNHDA, CDR2 SQIVND (reference sequence). The CDR3 sequence is CASSIKSEQFF. The CDR3 DNA is TGTGCCAGTAGTATAAAGAGTGAGCAGTTCTTC. Together with reference TRBV19 and TRBJ2-1, the CDR3 gives the full variable domain: DGGITQSPKYLFRKEGQNVTLSCEQNLNHDAMYWYRQDPGQGLRLIYYSQIVNDFQKGDIAEGYSVSREKKESFPLTVTSAQKNPTAFYLCASSIKSEQFFGPGTRLTVL.

The chain couples TRBV4-2 to TRBJ2-3, with 16 bases fitting TRBD2. From germline, CDR1 is LGHNA and CDR2 YNFKEQ. This CDR3 region has 20 residues. V lost 5 bases to trimming and J lost 0 bases; unmatched junction nucleotides: 11. The CDR3 sequence: CASSTERGLAGGPSTDTQYF. The CDR3, as DNA: TGTGCCAGCAGCACTGAAAGGGGACTAGCGGGAGGGCCGAGCACAGATACGCAGTATTTT.

The rearrangement joins TRBV10-1 to TRBJ2-1; D unresolved. The V and J ends lost 0 bases and 10 bases respectively, with 10 bases between them. The CDR3 length is 13 residues. CDR1 is WNHNN, CDR2 SYGVQD, per germline (reference sequence). CDR3 in DNA: TGCGCCAGCAGTGAGTCGTCTGACTTGGAGCAGTTCTTC. This codes for CASSESSDLEQFF.

This sequence joins TRBV6-6 and TRBJ2-7; D is perhaps TRBD1 (5 bases). V was pared by 0 bases and J by 3 bases, with 9 bases between. This CDR3 has 14 residues. Germline V CDR1 and CDR2: MNHNY, SVGAGI (reference sequence). In nucleotides, the CDR3 is TGTGCCAGCAGTTACTCGGGGCAGTACTACGAGCAGTACTTC. Translation gives CASSYSGQYYEQYF.

The CDR3, as DNA: TGTGCCTGGAATCCCGGTACGGGTGAAGCTTTCTTT. Amino acids: CAWNPGTGEAFF. The rearrangement links TRBV30 to TRBJ1-1, with unresolved D. Germline values: CDR1 GTSNPN, CDR2 SVGIG (reference sequence). V was shortened by 4 bases and J by 7 bases, with 13 bases between the two germline ends. This CDR3 is 12 amino acids long.

The rearrangement uses TRBV11-2 and TRBJ1-1; no reliable D call. The CDR3 contains 14 residues. Germline-derived CDR1 and CDR2 are SGHAT and FQNNGV. The V and J ends lost 6 bases and 4 bases respectively, with 15 bases between them. CDR3 loop: CASRSEGRVTEAFF. The CDR3 region has the DNA TGTGCCAGCAGGTCCGAGGGTAGGGTCACTGAAGCTTTCTTT. The full variable domain, with the rest looked up from reference TRBV11-2 and TRBJ1-1, is EAGVAQSPRYKIIEKRQSVAFWCNPISGHATLYWYQQILGQGPKLLIQFQNNGVVDDSQLPKDRFSAERLKGVDSTLKIQPAKLEDSAVYLCASRSEGRVTEAFFGQGTRLTVV.

This clone was seen more than once but under ten times. This chain connects TRBV6-5 to TRBJ1-1, with D hard to call. Looked up from germline, CDR1 is MNHEY and CDR2 is SVGAGI. V lost 6 bases and J lost 0, with 14 bases in between. This CDR3 has 15 residues. CDR3 DNA: TGTGCCAGCAGCCTTGATCGAAACATGAACACTGAAGCTTTCTTT. It encodes CASSLDRNMNTEAFF.

The chain has TRBV10-3 and TRBJ2-1, with 10 positions matching TRBD1. After removal of 6 bases from V and 8 bases from J, the junction contained 7 bases not matched to a gene. Germline CDR1 reads ENHRY; CDR2 reads SYGVKD. CDR3 length equals 14 residues. The CDR3 loop reads CAISRGTGADEQFF. CDR3 in DNA: TGTGCCATCAGCCGTGGGACAGGGGCCGATGAGCAGTTCTTC.

V gene TRBV11-2 combines with J gene TRBJ2-1, with 8 bases matching TRBD1. CDR1 is SGHAT and CDR2 is FQNNGV in the germline V gene. Trimming took 5 bases from V and 9 from J; bases not matched to a gene: 9. The CDR3 loop spans 14 amino acids. CDR3 sequence (DNA): TGTGCCAGCAGCACTGGGGCAGGGGGCGTTGAGCAGTTCTTC. Protein product: CASSTGAGGVEQFF. The variable domain in full, with the rest retrieved from reference TRBV11-2 and TRBJ2-1, is EAGVAQSPRYKIIEKRQSVAFWCNPISGHATLYWYQQILGQGPKLLIQFQNNGVVDDSQLPKDRFSAERLKGVDSTLKIQPAKLEDSAVYLCASSTGAGGVEQFFGPGTRLTVL.

V usage is TRBV28 and J usage is TRBJ1-1, with 8 nucleotides matching TRBD1. Trimming removed 8 bases from V and 4 bases from J; junction bases left unmatched: 3. CDR1 is MDHEN and CDR2 is SYDVKM in the germline V gene. The CDR3 consists of 12 residues. CDR3: CASATGGTEAFF. CDR3 sequence (DNA): TGTGCCAGCGCTACAGGGGGCACTGAAGCTTTCTTT.

The rearrangement uses TRBV4-1 and TRBJ1-3, with D possibly being TRBD1 (5 bases). The CDR3 runs 14 residues. Trimming shortened V by 4 bases and J by 2 bases, and 9 bases separated the two germline ends. The V gene's germline CDR1 is MGHRA and CDR2 YSYEKL. The CDR3 loop is CASSRQGAGNTIYF. The CDR3 nucleotides read TGCGCCAGCAGCCGTCAGGGTGCTGGAAACACCATATATTTT.

The chain has TRBV27 and TRBJ1-1; 8 bases are shared with TRBD1. The V gene end was trimmed by 4 bases and the J gene end by 0 bases; junction bases not matched to a gene: 1. Germline loops: CDR1 MNHEY, CDR2 SMNVEV (reference sequence). The CDR3 contains 14 residues. In DNA, the CDR3 is TGTGCCAGCAGTTGGGACAGGCTGAACACTGAAGCTTTCTTT. Its protein is CASSWDRLNTEAFF.

The chain is built from TRBV2 and TRBJ2-2; D remains ambiguous. The CDR3 is 13 amino acids. Germline CDR1 and CDR2: SNHLY and FYNNEI. V was shortened by 5 bases and J by 2 bases, with 6 bases between the two germline ends. CDR3 sequence (DNA): TGTGCCAGCAGTAACACCAACACCGGGGAGCTGTTTTTT. Translated, it gives CASSNTNTGELFF. Complete variable domain (other parts from reference TRBV2 and TRBJ2-2): EPEVTQTPSHQVTQMGQEVILRCVPISNHLYFYWYRQILGQKVEFLVSFYNNEISEKSEIFDDQFSVERPDGSNFTLKIRSTKLEDSAMYFCASSNTNTGELFFGEGSRLTVL.

The genes are TRBV11-2 and TRBJ1-4; 7 bases are shared with TRBD1. V lost 4 bases, J lost 3 bases, and 8 bases stayed unmatched. The V gene's germline CDR1 is SGHAT and CDR2 FQNNGV. The CDR3 contains 16 residues. CDR3 sequence (DNA): TGTGCCAGCAGCTGGCAGGGGGGATTGGCTAATGAAAAACTGTTTTTT. Translation gives CASSWQGGLANEKLFF.

The chain is built from TRBV6-5 and TRBJ2-7, with D possibly matching TRBD1 (7 bases). The V end lost 6 bases, the J end lost 0 bases, and 12 bases lay between the germline ends. Germline CDR1 MNHEY, CDR2 SVGAGI. The length of the CDR3 is 14 residues. CDR3 amino acids: CASRTGDSSYEQYF. The CDR3 DNA sequence: TGTGCCAGCAGAACGGGGGACAGCTCCTACGAGCAGTACTTC.

The chain has TRBV27 and TRBJ2-1; TRBD1 might be the D (5 bases). Per the germline V gene, CDR1 is MNHEY and CDR2 is SMNVEV (reference sequence). The length of the CDR3 is 14 residues. V lost 4 bases and J lost 6, with 13 bases in between. The CDR3 region is CASSSSRERNEQFF. The CDR3 nucleotides read TGTGCCAGCAGTTCGTCCAGGGAACGCAATGAGCAGTTCTTC.

The rearrangement uses TRBV24-1 and TRBJ1-5; a possible D gene is TRBD1 (5 bases). The CDR3 sequence is 13 residues long. Per the germline V gene, CDR1 is KGHDR and CDR2 is SFDVKD. The V gene lost 9 bases and the J gene lost 5 bases, with 13 bases spanning the gap. The CDR3 spells CATQGGFDQPQHF. CDR3 DNA: TGTGCCACCCAGGGAGGGTTCGATCAGCCCCAGCATTTT.

The genes are TRBV5-6 and TRBJ1-2; D gene unclear. Germline V lookup: CDR1 SGHDT, CDR2 YYEEEE. This CDR3 has 14 amino acids. V lost 0 bases and J 6 bases, leaving 12 bases between the germline ends. The CDR3 loop reads CASSLGRSDDGYTF. The CDR3 nucleotides are TGTGCCAGCAGCTTGGGGCGGTCAGATGATGGCTACACCTTC.

The J gene is TRBJ2-2, the V gene TRBV19, with D possibly matching TRBD2 (5 bases). CDR3 length: 11 residues. From germline, CDR1 is LNHDA and CDR2 SQIVND (reference sequence). V was clipped by 9 bases and J by 10 bases, with 12 bases between them. In DNA form, the CDR3 reads TGTGCCAGCTCGGCCGGGGTGGAGCTGTTTTTT. Protein sequence: CASSAGVELFF.

The rearrangement uses TRBV6-5 and TRBJ1-2, with 8 nucleotides matching TRBD1. The CDR3 totals 14 residues. Germline V gives CDR1 MNHEY, CDR2 SVGAGI. Trimming cost V 6 bases and J 3 bases; bases outside gene matches: 6. The CDR3 region has the DNA TGTGCCAGCAGCTCACAGGGGGGGGACTATGGCTACACCTTC. Residues: CASSSQGGDYGYTF.

CDR3 in amino acids: CSVEDIGDTNYNEQFF. In DNA, the CDR3 is TGCAGCGTTGAAGATATTGGGGACACCAACTACAATGAGCAGTTCTTC. The chain joins TRBV29-1 to TRBJ2-1; a weak D match, TRBD1 (6 bases). V was pared by 0 bases and J by 3 bases, with 15 bases between. Germline values: CDR1 SQVTM, CDR2 ANQGSEA. This CDR3 has 16 amino acids.

V usage is TRBV6-1 and J usage is TRBJ2-7, with TRBD1 matching 9 bases. J was trimmed by 2 bases and V by 4 bases; bases with no gene match: 9. CDR3 size: 16 residues. CDR1 is MNHNS, CDR2 SASEGT, per germline. The CDR3 region is CASSGRRTGVTYEQYF. CDR3 coding DNA: TGTGCCAGCAGTGGGAGGAGGACAGGGGTCACCTACGAGCAGTACTTC.

CDR3 loop: CASSLAVGGTEAFF. DNA for the CDR3: TGCGCCAGCAGCTTGGCCGTGGGGGGCACTGAAGCTTTCTTT. The genes are TRBV5-1 and TRBJ1-1, with a weak D call TRBD1 (5 bases). Germline assignment: CDR1 SGHRS and CDR2 YFSETQ. The V gene lost 0 bases and the J gene lost 4 bases, with 10 bases spanning the gap. The CDR3 runs 14 residues.

This chain joins TRBV11-2 and TRBJ2-7; tentative D call: TRBD2 (6 bases). This CDR3 has 14 residues. Germline CDR1 and CDR2: SGHAT and FQNNGV. Trimming stripped 5 bases from V and 0 bases from J, with 11 bases between. CDR3 in DNA: TGTGCCAGCAGCCAAGGAGGGGACTCCTACGAGCAGTACTTC. It codes for CASSQGGDSYEQYF.

The chain recombines TRBV5-1 with TRBJ1-3; D gene unclear. V was shortened by 0 bases and J by 4 bases, with 5 bases between the two germline ends. Germline V gives CDR1 SGHRS, CDR2 YFSETQ. The CDR3 is 13 amino acids. The CDR3 DNA is TGCGCCAGCAGCTTGGCCATCGGAAACACCATATATTTT. Its translation is CASSLAIGNTIYF. Combining the CDR3 with reference TRBV5-1 and TRBJ1-3 gives the whole variable domain KAGVTQTPRYLIKTRGQQVTLSCSPISGHRSVSWYQQTPGQGLQFLFEYFSETQRNKGNFPGRFSGRQFSNSRSEMNVSTLELGDSALYLCASSLAIGNTIYFGEGSWLTVV.